The clone carrying this T cell receptor beta chain was seen ten or more times. Its antigen is undetermined. The sample belongs to a study of neurological immune-mediated disorders. Study results and caveats: Subjects shared no identical expanded-clone CDR3 amino acid sequences, suggesting private TCR-beta repertoires in all groups.

Germline CDR1 reads DFQATT; CDR2 reads SNEGSKA (reference sequence). This CDR3 has 11 amino acids. The ends were cut back, 5 bases at V and 8 bases at J, with 12 bases in the middle. The sorted libraries took some 920,000 CD4+ or CD8+ T cells. By 5'RACE with 10-nucleotide random UMIs, the cDNA was made. From the 5' RACE reads, TCRdb called clonotypes with MiXCR, one entry per CDR3 protein. This table holds about 19,000 distinct CDR3 sequences, 7% to 8.5% found once. The TCR was taken from a woman aged 25 to 39 with HTLV-1-associated myelopathy (HAM/TSP). What was sequenced was CD8+ T cells from blood. V usage is TRBV20-1 and J usage is TRBJ1-2; the D gene is possibly TRBD1 (5 bases). The CDR3: CSAWTHSGYTF. CDR3 DNA sequence: TGCAGTGCTTGGACACACTCGGGCTACACCTTC.